A selection of T cell receptor beta chains follows, all from one sample in a study of long-term antiretroviral therapy in people with HIV. TCRdb keeps only in-frame clones here, not all; method: immunoSEQ multiplex PCR. The profile shows about 8,500 clones, about four fifths of them singletons. The specimen comprised unsorted PBMCs, sampled 0.3 years before starting antiretroviral therapy. The receptor set was obtained from a man aged 25 to 40 with HIV. Both conserved end residues are part of each CDR3. The D gene is left open where the match is weak. For some rows the clone size is stated as once, few or many, or as a class when expanded; others skip it.

clone size: -; J gene: TRBJ2-5; D gene: -; V gene: TRBV29-1; CDR3 DNA: TGCAGCGTTGAAGAGTGGGGGACACAAGAGACCCAGTACTTC; CDR3 protein: CSVEEWGTQETQYF
clone size: few; J gene: TRBJ1-2; D gene: -; V gene: TRBV7-2; CDR3 DNA: TGTGCCAGCAGCTTACAACAAGGAAATGGCTACACCTTC; CDR3 protein: CASSLQQGNGYTF
clone size: -; J gene: TRBJ2-7; D gene: TRBD2; V gene: TRBV7-9; CDR3 DNA: TGTGCCAGCAGCCCTGGGACTAGCGGCAACGAGCAGTACTTC; CDR3 protein: CASSPGTSGNEQYF
clone size: -; J gene: TRBJ2-3; D gene: -; V gene: TRBV19; CDR3 DNA: TGTGCCAGTAGTTACGGCGCAGATACGCAGTATTTT; CDR3 protein: CASSYGADTQYF
clone size: -; J gene: TRBJ1-2; D gene: -; V gene: TRBV6-5; CDR3 DNA: TGTGCCAGCAGTTACCGGAGCGGGGGCTACACCTTC; CDR3 protein: CASSYRSGGYTF
clone size: few; J gene: TRBJ2-1; D gene: TRBD2; V gene: TRBV2; CDR3 DNA: TGTGCCAGCACATCCGGGACTAGCGGGGGGGCGGATGAGCAGTTCTTC; CDR3 protein: CASTSGTSGGADEQFF
clone size: few; J gene: TRBJ2-5; D gene: TRBD1; V gene: TRBV27; CDR3 DNA: TGTGCCAGCACCCCAGGGGGTAGGCAAGAGACCCAGTACTTC; CDR3 protein: CASTPGGRQETQYF
clone size: -; J gene: TRBJ2-1; D gene: TRBD2; V gene: TRBV10-3; CDR3 DNA: TGTGCCATCAGCGACCCCGGGACTAGCGGGCCCGGACGTAAACATCGGGAGCAGTTCTTC; CDR3 protein: CAISDPGTSGPGRKHREQFF
clone size: -; J gene: TRBJ1-5; D gene: -; V gene: TRBV18; CDR3 DNA: TGTGCCAGCTCACCAAACATGGGGCAGGGCAATCAGCCCCAGCATTTT; CDR3 protein: CASSPNMGQGNQPQHF
clone size: -; J gene: TRBJ2-7; D gene: -; V gene: TRBV6-5; CDR3 DNA: TGTGCCAGCACAGGAATTTTGGGTGAGCAGTACTTC; CDR3 protein: CASTGILGEQYF
clone size: -; J gene: TRBJ2-4; D gene: TRBD2; V gene: TRBV4-3; CDR3 DNA: TGCGCCAGCAGCCAAGATACGAGTAGGCTAGCGGAATACTTC; CDR3 protein: CASSQDTSRLAEYF
clone size: -; J gene: TRBJ2-7; D gene: -; V gene: TRBV19; CDR3 DNA: TGTGCCAGTAGTCCCGGGCACCGTTACGAGCAGTACTTC; CDR3 protein: CASSPGHRYEQYF
clone size: -; J gene: TRBJ2-7; D gene: -; V gene: TRBV13; CDR3 DNA: TGTGCCAGCAGCTCGCCTTTGGGGGAGCGCGACGAGCAGTACTTC; CDR3 protein: CASSSPLGERDEQYF
clone size: -; J gene: TRBJ2-5; D gene: TRBD1; V gene: TRBV11-1; CDR3 DNA: TGTGCCAGCAGCCCAGGGGGCAGGGAGACCCAGTACTTC; CDR3 protein: CASSPGGRETQYF
clone size: -; J gene: TRBJ2-3; D gene: -; V gene: TRBV7-2; CDR3 DNA: TGTGCCAGCAGCTTAGACCGCTCCACAGGGTTCCCTAGCACAGATACGCAGTATTTT; CDR3 protein: CASSLDRSTGFPSTDTQYF
clone size: -; J gene: TRBJ2-5; D gene: -; V gene: TRBV21-1; CDR3 DNA: TGTGCCAGCAGCAAAAATCCGTCGGGACAGGGGATGGAGACCCAGTACTTC; CDR3 protein: CASSKNPSGQGMETQYF
clone size: -; J gene: TRBJ2-3; D gene: -; V gene: TRBV6-6; CDR3 DNA: TGTGCCAGCAGCCGGGACGGAACAGATACGCAGTATTTT; CDR3 protein: CASSRDGTDTQYF
clone size: -; J gene: TRBJ2-3; D gene: -; V gene: TRBV6-1; CDR3 DNA: TGTGCCAGCAGCCGACGGTTCTCTAGCACAGATACGCAGTATTTT; CDR3 protein: CASSRRFSSTDTQYF
clone size: -; J gene: TRBJ2-7; D gene: -; V gene: TRBV6-5; CDR3 DNA: TGTGCCAGCAGTTACTCGGGGACGGATTACGAGCAGTACTTC; CDR3 protein: CASSYSGTDYEQYF
clone size: -; J gene: TRBJ2-7; D gene: -; V gene: TRBV28; CDR3 DNA: TGTGCCAGCAGTTTCGGGGACATCTACGAGCAGTACTTC; CDR3 protein: CASSFGDIYEQYF
clone size: -; J gene: TRBJ1-1; D gene: TRBD1; V gene: TRBV29-1; CDR3 DNA: TGCAGCGTCCGGACAGGGACGGTGAACACTGAAGCTTTCTTT; CDR3 protein: CSVRTGTVNTEAFF
clone size: -; J gene: TRBJ2-3; D gene: TRBD2; V gene: TRBV18; CDR3 DNA: TGTGCCAGCTCACCCAGGATAGCGGGACCTGGCACAGATACGCAGTATTTT; CDR3 protein: CASSPRIAGPGTDTQYF
clone size: -; J gene: TRBJ2-2; D gene: TRBD1; V gene: TRBV7-3; CDR3 DNA: TGTGCCAGCAGCTTAGGGGTCGGGACAGGGGCGACTGGGGAGCTGTTTTTT; CDR3 protein: CASSLGVGTGATGELFF
clone size: -; J gene: TRBJ2-2; D gene: -; V gene: TRBV7-2; CDR3 DNA: TGTGCCAGCAGGCTGCAGGGGTACACCGGGGAGCTGTTTTTT; CDR3 protein: CASRLQGYTGELFF
clone size: -; J gene: TRBJ1-5; D gene: -; V gene: TRBV10-3; CDR3 DNA: TGTGCCATCAGTGACGGGAGCAATCAGCCCCAGCATTTT; CDR3 protein: CAISDGSNQPQHF